Listed below are T cell receptor beta chains from one sample, sequenced in a study of glioma-infiltrating T cells after dendritic cell vaccination. The assay was immunoSEQ multiplex PCR, and TCRdb's table has in-frame clones only and misses some. Among about 25,000 clones listed, over 85% were seen once. The starting material was blood, obtained after dendritic cell vaccination. The receptor source for this set is a human donor with glioblastoma. Each CDR3 is given with its conserved first and last residue. Expanded clones get a size class; other rows say once, few or many, or leave the size out.

cdr3_length,v_call,j_call,clone_size,cdr3_aa
16,TRBV7-8,TRBJ1-3,.,CASSYRPEGGGNTIYF
12,TRBV29-1,TRBJ2-7,.,CSVETGGYEQYF
14,TRBV7-8,TRBJ2-7,.,CASSFREGAYEQYF
14,TRBV2,TRBJ2-7,.,CASSDRTRHYEQYF
14,TRBV19,TRBJ2-3,once,CASSRGLTQDTQYF
15,TRBV13,TRBJ1-2,.,CASRRNIQGARGYTF
15,TRBV2,TRBJ2-2,.,CASNPSGGRSGELFF
17,TRBV7-9,TRBJ1-2,.,CASSLPVRTGPNYGYTF
12,TRBV6-1,TRBJ1-1,few,CAIRDSYTEAFF
13,TRBV18,TRBJ2-2,.,CASSPPRTGELFF
15,TRBV19,TRBJ1-5,once,CATSRKGQGIQPQHF
16,TRBV5-4,TRBJ1-6,.,CASSPGSGAQNSPLHF
12,TRBV28,TRBJ1-1,.,CASTMVDTEAFF
13,TRBV19,TRBJ1-5,.,CASSRSSNQPQHF
15,TRBV18,TRBJ2-3,.,CASSPPAGGPDTQYF
14,TRBV6-1,TRBJ2-7,.,CASRGAGGRFEQYF
14,TRBV6-1,TRBJ1-2,.,CASSDRWTGEGYTF
14,TRBV19,TRBJ1-6,.,CASSIGVGNSPLHF
16,TRBV7-8,TRBJ1-6,once,CASSLFGRGLNSPLHF
14,TRBV27,TRBJ1-1,.,CASGQGALNTEAFF
12,TRBV6-6,TRBJ1-1,.,CASSYRNTEAFF
16,TRBV19,TRBJ2-7,.,CASSSADRGGLRVQYF
14,TRBV2,TRBJ2-7,.,CASRVGTGKYEQYF
16,TRBV10-2,TRBJ1-6,.,CASSPQGSSYNSPLHF
14,TRBV7-7,TRBJ2-1,.,CASSLSPTGSPLFF
15,TRBV5-4,TRBJ2-7,once,CASSLGKGGAYEQYF
13,TRBV11-2,TRBJ1-1,.,CASRKTGGDEAFF
11,TRBV6-6,TRBJ2-2,.,CASRSAGELFF
13,TRBV5-6,TRBJ2-7,.,CASSRLGVREQYF
11,TRBV27,TRBJ2-1,.,CASMTGNEQFF
15,TRBV6-1,TRBJ2-7,.,CASSEGAGYSYEQYF
14,TRBV7-2,TRBJ2-5,.,CASSSSTSPETQYF
11,TRBV20-1,TRBJ2-7,.,CSAPGTYEQYF
15,TRBV4-1,TRBJ2-5,.,CASSPDPQGTETQYF
12,TRBV10-1,TRBJ2-3,.,CASSEIIDTQYF
14,TRBV6-5,TRBJ2-2,few,CASSPTGGPGELFF
15,TRBV5-4,TRBJ2-1,.,CASRGRAGFNNEQFF
14,TRBV4-2,TRBJ1-5,.,CASSQVSGIQPQHF
16,TRBV5-1,TRBJ1-3,.,CASSPEGSARGNTIYF
13,TRBV29-1,TRBJ1-3,.,CSVGTGAGNTIYF
15,TRBV4-2,TRBJ1-1,.,CASSQDRGQSTEAFF
14,TRBV7-9,TRBJ1-2,.,CASSPQGATYGYTF
15,TRBV30,TRBJ2-5,.,CAWSTPRLANETQYF
15,TRBV6-5,TRBJ1-6,.,CASSIWTGKKSPLHF
13,TRBV5-4,TRBJ2-1,.,CASSINTGKSQFF
15,TRBV4-2,TRBJ1-3,once,CASSLSTGTGNTIYF
15,TRBV6-5,TRBJ1-5,.,CASRKGLGDNQPQHF
17,TRBV4-2,TRBJ2-3,.,CASSQESLAGGRNTQYF
12,TRBV5-1,TRBJ2-1,.,CASSLGGDEQFF
16,TRBV7-2,TRBJ1-3,few,CASSLATGLSGNTIYF
13,TRBV6-1,TRBJ1-1,.,CASVNLLNTEAFF
12,TRBV10-3,TRBJ2-7,.,CAISRLDNEQYF
15,TRBV30,TRBJ1-2,once,CAWRLGAGVSYGYTF